Detailed here is one T cell receptor beta chain. Its antigen is unknown. This entry belongs to a study of beta chain features in type 1 diabetes. Regarding the study as a whole: In all four CD4+ subsets, TCRB CDR3 length was significantly, moderately reduced in type 1 diabetes. No resolution was reached here on whether HLA type influences TCRB rearrangement.

All of the isolated RNA was reverse transcribed, so expressed TCRB transcripts were sequenced. The repertoire was sequenced with immunoSEQ multiplex PCR; TCRdb's copy has only in-frame clones and lacks some. Altogether some 160,000 clones are present, 9% being singletons, with the ten largest covering roughly 0.7%. The receptor comes from a woman aged 25 to 39 with type 1 diabetes. The sequenced sample consisted of central memory CD4+ T cells from blood.

The CDR3 loop is CASSSRTGGMAGELFF. The CDR3 DNA reads as TGTGCCAGCAGCTCGCGGACAGGGGGTATGGCCGGGGAGCTGTTTTTT. The chain employs TRBV9 and TRBJ2-2, with TRBD1 matching 10 bases. The CDR3 covers 16 residues. The V and J ends lost 4 bases and 6 bases, in that order; junction bases with no gene match: 9. From germline, CDR1 is SGDLS and CDR2 YYNGEE.